This TCR beta chain was captured in a study of Ad26.COV2.S vaccination and SARS-CoV-2 variants. Looking at the study overall: The donor participated in the COV1001 trial, in its Ad26.COV2.S arm. Into the muscle, Ad26.COV2.S was dosed once or twice, 56 days apart.

With respect to this clone: Antigen specificity is unknown.

Sequencing used immunoSEQ multiplex PCR; TCRdb keeps in-frame clones, though not all of them. Of 300,000 to 350,000 clones in the sample, 75% to 90% are singletons; the top ten hold 5% to 6.5%. Broader study findings: Total T cell responses, in the TCR breadth and depth analyses, may have been underestimated.

This CDR3 is built from 13 residues. Germline CDR1 reads SNHLY; CDR2 reads FYNNEI. V lost 4 bases and J lost 8, with 11 bases in between. The treatment denotes: around 19 received Ad26.COV2.S at low or high dose, single or two shots; several received placebo; per-sample allocation not given. Sampling was performed 63 days after the first vaccine or placebo injection. This sequence joins TRBV2 and TRBJ2-2; D gene unclear. The receptor comes from a person aged 18-65 years who received the Ad26.COV2.S COVID-19 vaccine or a placebo. The sequencing here drew on peripheral blood, taken in a trial of Ad26.COV2.S vaccine versus placebo. The CDR3 DNA sequence: TGTGCCAGCAGTGCCGGCCGGGCAGGGGAGCTGTTTTTT. Translating it yields CASSAGRAGELFF. The whole variable domain, filled in from reference TRBV2 and TRBJ2-2, reads EPEVTQTPSHQVTQMGQEVILRCVPISNHLYFYWYRQILGQKVEFLVSFYNNEISEKSEIFDDQFSVERPDGSNFTLKIRSTKLEDSAMYFCASSAGRAGELFFGEGSRLTVL.